The rows below give T cell receptor beta chains drawn from one sample of a study of blood T cell repertoires in COVID-19. Sequencing was performed with immunoSEQ multiplex PCR; in TCRdb, only in-frame clones are kept and a portion is missing. The table lists 200,000 to 250,000 clones, 81% of them singletons. Material: PBMCs or T cells enriched from blood (not recorded which). Source of these receptors: a woman in her forties or fifties with acute COVID-19. Each CDR3 is given with its conserved first and last residue. The order of the fields is V gene, D gene, J gene, clone size, CDR3 DNA, CDR3 protein. The D gene is left open where the match is weak. Rows may omit the clone size; those that give it use once, few, many or a size class.

>TRBV7-6|TRBD1|TRBJ1-6|medium-sized
TGTGCCAGCAGCTTACACGGACAGGGGGCTTCAAATTCACCCCTCCACTTT
CASSLHGQGASNSPLHF
>TRBV5-1|-|TRBJ1-4|-
TGCGCCAGCAGCTTTGGTCAGGGTGAGGAAAAACTGTTTTTT
CASSFGQGEEKLFF
>TRBV19|-|TRBJ2-1|-
TGTGCCAGTAGTCTCGGACCCCAGAGGGATGAGCAGTTCTTC
CASSLGPQRDEQFF
>TRBV24-1|TRBD2|TRBJ2-1|-
TGTGCCACCAGTGAGGCTAGCGGGATATTGGATGAGCAGTTCTTC
CATSEASGILDEQFF
>TRBV5-1|TRBD1|TRBJ2-1|-
TGCGCCAGCAGCTTAAGACAGGGGGATGAGCAGTTCTTC
CASSLRQGDEQFF
>TRBV10-3|-|TRBJ2-7|-
TGTGCCATCAGTGAAGGACAGACCTACGAGCAGTACTTC
CAISEGQTYEQYF
>TRBV11-3|-|TRBJ2-1|-
TGTGCCAGCAGAAACCGGGAGCTTATCGATGAGCAGTTCTTC
CASRNRELIDEQFF
>TRBV7-2|TRBD2|TRBJ2-3|-
TGTGCCAGCACGACTAGCGGGTTAGGCACAGATACGCAGTATTTT
CASTTSGLGTDTQYF
>TRBV11-3|TRBD2|TRBJ2-2|-
TGTGCCAGCAGCTTATCCCTAGCGGGAGGGCTCGACGGGGAGCTGTTTTTT
CASSLSLAGGLDGELFF
>TRBV15|TRBD1|TRBJ1-1|few
TGTGCCACCCCGGGACAGGGAAACACTGAAGCTTTCTTT
CATPGQGNTEAFF
>TRBV5-4|TRBD1|TRBJ1-4|-
TGTGCCAGCAGCTTATCCGGGACAGGGACTGAAAAACTGTTTTTT
CASSLSGTGTEKLFF
>TRBV5-1|-|TRBJ2-2|-
TGCGCCAGCAGCTTGTGGACAGTTGGGAGCACCGGGGAGCTGTTTTTT
CASSLWTVGSTGELFF
>TRBV28|-|TRBJ1-2|-
TGTGCCAGCAGTCTCCCTCATCTAGGTGGCTACACCTTC
CASSLPHLGGYTF
>TRBV9|-|TRBJ2-2|few
TGTGCCAGCAGCGGGACAGCAAGCACCGGGGAGCTGTTTTTT
CASSGTASTGELFF
>TRBV15|TRBD2|TRBJ2-7|-
TGTGCCACCAGCCGGGGGGGGAGCTCCTACGAGCAGTACTTC
CATSRGGSSYEQYF
>TRBV5-5|-|TRBJ1-2|-
TGTGCCAGCAGCTTGCAGGACAGAATGTCTGGCTACACCTTC
CASSLQDRMSGYTF
>TRBV12-3/TRBV12-4|-|TRBJ1-2|-
TGTGCCAGCAGTTTGGGGCAGCCCTATGGCTACACCTTC
CASSLGQPYGYTF
>TRBV15|-|TRBJ1-6|-
TGTGCCACCAGCAGAGACAGGGCCAATTCACCCCTCCACTTT
CATSRDRANSPLHF
>TRBV24-1|TRBD2|TRBJ2-1|-
TGTGCCACCAGTGATCCGAGACTAGCGGGACAGTTCTTC
CATSDPRLAGQFF
>TRBV4-3|-|TRBJ2-2|-
TGCGCCAGCAGCCAGAAACGAACCGGGACAAACACCGGGGAGCTGTTTTTT
CASSQKRTGTNTGELFF
>TRBV7-3|TRBD1|TRBJ2-5|-
TGTGCCAGCAGCTCCTGGGACAGACAAGAGACCCAGTACTTC
CASSSWDRQETQYF
>TRBV7-2|TRBD2|TRBJ2-7|-
TGTGCCAGCAGCTTAGGGACTAGCGGGAGCGAGCAGTACTTC
CASSLGTSGSEQYF
>TRBV28|TRBD1|TRBJ2-1|-
TGTGCCAGCAGTTTAGGGGGCGCGACAGGGAGTGAGCAGTTCTTC
CASSLGGATGSEQFF
>TRBV25-1|TRBD2|TRBJ2-5|-
TGTGCCAGCAGTAAAGCGGGGCCATACCAAGAGACCCAGTACTTC
CASSKAGPYQETQYF
>TRBV7-2|TRBD2|TRBJ2-1|-
TGTGCCAGCAGCCTCGGACTAGCGGTCCAGTTCTTC
CASSLGLAVQFF
>TRBV29-1|TRBD2|TRBJ2-7|-
TGCAGCGCCATTCTTAGCGGGTCTCCTTCCTACGAGCAGTACTTC
CSAILSGSPSYEQYF
>TRBV19|-|TRBJ2-1|-
TGTGCCAGTAGTACCAACAGGGTTAATGAGCAGTTCTTC
CASSTNRVNEQFF
>TRBV27|-|TRBJ1-1|-
TGTGCCAGCAGTACCCAGGGGTTGGGCACTGAAGCTTTCTTT
CASSTQGLGTEAFF
>TRBV5-1|-|TRBJ1-1|once
TGCGCCAGCAGTAGAGAGGGGGGGCTTGAAGCTTTCTTT
CASSREGGLEAFF
>TRBV29-1|-|TRBJ1-1|-
TGCAGCGTTGACAGGGCTTCTGAAGCTTTCTTT
CSVDRASEAFF
>TRBV2|TRBD1|TRBJ2-2|-
TGTGCCAGCAGCAAGACAGGGCCCGGGGAGCTGTTTTTT
CASSKTGPGELFF
>TRBV4-3|TRBD2|TRBJ2-1|-
TGCGCCAGCAGCCAGGGGGGAATAGCGGGGGGACCCTACAATGAGCAGTTCTTC
CASSQGGIAGGPYNEQFF
>TRBV7-2|-|TRBJ2-1|-
TGTGCCAGCAGCCCCCGGACTGGGTACAATGAGCAGTTCTTC
CASSPRTGYNEQFF
>TRBV9|-|TRBJ2-5|-
TGTGCCAGCAGCGGTCTCCAAGAGACCCAGTACTTC
CASSGLQETQYF
>TRBV6-2/TRBV6-3|TRBD2|TRBJ2-7|-
TGTGCCAGCAGCAAACGGACTAGCGGGAGTTACGAGCAGTACTTC
CASSKRTSGSYEQYF
>TRBV20-1|-|TRBJ2-5|-
TGCAGTGCTAGTAGGCGAGGGCGGGTTGATTCGACCCAGTACTTC
CSASRRGRVDSTQYF
>TRBV24-1|TRBD1|TRBJ1-2|-
TGTGCCACCGGACAGGCAGGGAACTATGGCTACACCTTC
CATGQAGNYGYTF
>TRBV11-2|TRBD1|TRBJ2-1|-
TGTGCCAGCAGCGGACAGGGGTACGGGGCCTACAATGAGCAGTTCTTC
CASSGQGYGAYNEQFF
>TRBV6-5|TRBD1|TRBJ2-2|-
TGTGCCAGCAGGGGACAGAACGCGAACACCGGGGAGCTGTTTTTT
CASRGQNANTGELFF
>TRBV5-1|-|TRBJ1-4|-
TGCGCCAGCAGCTTGGGCAGGGTCGTAGGGAATGAAAAACTGTTTTTT
CASSLGRVVGNEKLFF
>TRBV19|TRBD1|TRBJ1-2|-
TGTGCCAGTAGTCCCCCTCGGACAGGGGGTAACTTGCTAACCTTC
CASSPPRTGGNLLTF
>TRBV5-4|-|TRBJ2-2|-
TGTGCCAGCAGCATCGCTCGGTCCGGGGAGCTGTTTTTT
CASSIARSGELFF
>TRBV14|-|TRBJ2-6|-
TGTGCCAGCAGTAAACAGGCCTCTGGGGCCAACGTCCTGACTTTC
CASSKQASGANVLTF
>TRBV5-4|-|TRBJ1-5|few
TGTGCCAGCAGCCAGGGACCGGGGGACTATCAGCCCCAGCATTTT
CASSQGPGDYQPQHF
>TRBV7-8|-|TRBJ1-5|once
TGTGCCAGCAGCGATTGGACAGACAATCAGCCCCAGCATTTT
CASSDWTDNQPQHF